The 19 T cell receptor beta chains below all came from one sample that was sequenced in a study of blood T cell repertoires in COVID-19. The data were produced by immunoSEQ multiplex PCR, yet TCRdb's version contains in-frame clones alone and is incomplete. The sample has roughly 390,000 clones, 85% seen once. Specimen: peripheral blood. All receptors come from a young woman with acute or convalescent COVID-19.

This clone occurred once. The chain recombines TRBV5-1 with TRBJ1-1, with a tentative D call TRBD1 (6 bases). The CDR3 has 14 residues. From germline, CDR1 is SGHRS and CDR2 YFSETQ. Trimming stripped 4 bases from V and 1 base from J, with 11 bases between. CDR3 in amino acids: CASSKSRGNTEAFF. The CDR3 DNA reads as TGCGCCAGCAGCAAATCCAGGGGGAACACTGAAGCTTTCTTT. The full variable domain, its missing parts supplied by reference TRBV5-1 and TRBJ1-1, is KAGVTQTPRYLIKTRGQQVTLSCSPISGHRSVSWYQQTPGQGLQFLFEYFSETQRNKGNFPGRFSGRQFSNSRSEMNVSTLELGDSALYLCASSKSRGNTEAFFGQGTRLTVV.

Of note for this clone: The same CDR3 also results from other DNA sequences found in this sample. The chain carries TRBV18 and TRBJ1-1; 8 bases match TRBD1. Germline-derived CDR1 and CDR2 are KGHSH and LQKENI. The CDR3 has 13 amino acids. J lost 4 bases, V lost 4 bases, and 2 bases had no gene match. CDR3 nucleotides: TGTGCCAGCTCACAAGGACAGGGCACTGAAGCTTTCTTT. This gives the protein CASSQGQGTEAFF. Full variable domain (rest looked up from reference TRBV18 and TRBJ1-1): NAGVMQNPRHLVRRRGQEARLRCSPMKGHSHVYWYRQLPEEGLKFMVYLQKENIIDESGMPKERFSAEFPKEGPSILRIQQVVRGDSAAYFCASSQGQGTEAFFGQGTRLTVV.

This chain connects TRBV10-2 to TRBJ1-4; the match to TRBD1 covers 7 bases. Trimming removed 6 bases from V and 8 bases from J; junction bases left unmatched: 12. The CDR3 length is 15 residues. Germline lookup yields CDR1 WSHSY and CDR2 SAAADI. The CDR3 protein is CASSDRDSSREKLFF. The DNA of the CDR3 is TGCGCCAGCAGCGATAGGGACAGTAGTAGGGAAAAACTGTTTTTT.

The chain carries TRBV2 and TRBJ1-1; perhaps TRBD1 as D (5 bases). Trimming shortened V by 3 bases and J by 1 base, and 6 bases separated the two germline ends. Germline CDR1 and CDR2: SNHLY and FYNNEI. CDR3 length equals 13 residues. The CDR3 region has the DNA TGTGCCAGCAGTGATGACAGGAACACTGAAGCTTTCTTT. This gives the protein CASSDDRNTEAFF.

The chain carries TRBV30 and TRBJ2-5; TRBD2 is a possible D gene (7 bases). Per germline, CDR1 GTSNPN and CDR2 SVGIG (reference sequence). Trimming took 7 bases from V and 2 from J, leaving 23 bases between them. The CDR3 sequence is 16 residues long. The CDR3 loop is CASTQGYSGGQETQYF. CDR3 DNA: TGTGCCTCAACCCAGGGGTACTCGGGGGGTCAAGAGACCCAGTACTTC.

This clone has only one observation. The chain couples TRBV11-2 to TRBJ2-1; unclear D gene. Trimming shortened V by 3 bases and J by 6 bases, and 18 bases separated the two germline ends. The CDR3 totals 16 residues. Per germline, CDR1 SGHAT and CDR2 FQNNGV. CDR3 DNA: TGTGCCAGCAGCTTGAGGAGACTGTTACCGATCAATGAGCAGTTCTTC. This translates into CASSLRRLLPINEQFF.

The chain has TRBV4-2 and TRBJ1-1, with TRBD1 identical over 9 bases. V was clipped by 2 bases and J by 8 bases; unmatched bases: 6. CDR3 length equals 14 residues. Germline V gives CDR1 LGHNA, CDR2 YNFKEQ. This CDR3 is CASSQLPGQGEAFF. CDR3 coding DNA: TGTGCCAGCAGCCAACTTCCGGGACAGGGCGAAGCTTTCTTT.

The chain joins TRBV6-5 to TRBJ1-2; 8 nucleotides line up with TRBD1. Germline V gives CDR1 MNHEY, CDR2 SVGAGI. This CDR3 comprises 15 residues. Germline trimming cut 6 bases from V and 4 bases from J; bases unmatched to any gene: 10. The CDR3 bases are TGTGCCAGCAGCGCTGGACAGGGTACGGCCTATGGCTACACCTTC. Its protein is CASSAGQGTAYGYTF.

The rearrangement uses TRBV6-5 and TRBJ1-1; the D is unclear. The CDR3 is 14 amino acids. CDR1 and CDR2 (germline): MNHEY, SVGAGI. V was cut by 6 bases and J by 2 bases, with 13 bases left in between. CDR3 region: CASRTEGTNTEAFF. DNA for the CDR3: TGTGCCAGCAGAACTGAGGGAACAAACACTGAAGCTTTCTTT.

J is TRBJ1-3 and V is TRBV27; D is perhaps TRBD1 (6 bases). Germline assignment: CDR1 MNHEY and CDR2 SMNVEV (reference sequence). With 5 bases removed from V and 4 bases from J, the gap between germline ends came to 6 bases. The length of the CDR3 is 12 residues. CDR3 in DNA: TGTGCCAGCAGTGGACAGGGAAACACCATATATTTT. This codes for CASSGQGNTIYF.

The CDR3 spells CASSRTSVPPVEFF. The CDR3 DNA reads TGTGCCAGCAGTCGGACTAGCGTCCCGCCGGTGGAGTTCTTC. The chain carries TRBV28 and TRBJ2-1; 9 positions match TRBD2. J was trimmed by 14 bases and V by 5 bases; bases with no gene match: 13. CDR1 and CDR2 from the germline V gene are MDHEN and SYDVKM. This CDR3 comprises 14 residues.

V is TRBV9 and J is TRBJ2-1, with no clear D. The CDR3 loop spans 14 amino acids. Per germline, CDR1 SGDLS and CDR2 YYNGEE. Trimming took 3 bases from V and 4 from J, leaving 11 bases between them. The DNA for the CDR3 is TGTGCCAGCAGCGCTTCCCTGAGTTACAATGAGCAGTTCTTC. Protein: CASSASLSYNEQFF.

The J gene is TRBJ1-6, the V gene TRBV6-5; 7 positions match TRBD1. CDR1 is MNHEY, CDR2 SVGAGI, per germline. The V and J ends lost 6 bases and 6 bases, in that order; junction bases with no gene match: 2. The CDR3 contains 13 residues. CDR3 DNA: TGTGCCAGCAGGACAGGGATTAATTCACCCCTCCACTTT. Translation: CASRTGINSPLHF.

The V gene is TRBV9, the J gene TRBJ1-1; D is uncertain. V was shortened by 0 bases and J by 0 bases, with 6 bases between the two germline ends. This CDR3 is built from 14 residues. Germline V lookup: CDR1 SGDLS, CDR2 YYNGEE. CDR3: CASSVDAVNTEAFF. The CDR3 DNA reads as TGTGCCAGCAGCGTAGACGCGGTGAACACTGAAGCTTTCTTT. The variable domain in full, with the rest retrieved from reference TRBV9 and TRBJ1-1, is DSGVTQTPKHLITATGQRVTLRCSPRSGDLSVYWYQQSLDQGLQFLIQYYNGEERAKGNILERFSAQQFPDLHSELNLSSLELGDSALYFCASSVDAVNTEAFFGQGTRLTVV.

The chain uses TRBV5-1 and TRBJ2-1; 7 bases match TRBD2. Trimming took 4 bases from V and 9 from J; bases not matched to a gene: 16. Looked up from germline, CDR1 is SGHRS and CDR2 is YFSETQ. The CDR3 spans 16 residues. CDR3 loop: CASSASLAGVGSEQFF. In DNA, the CDR3 is TGCGCCAGCAGCGCTTCCTTAGCGGGTGTTGGAAGTGAGCAGTTCTTC.

The chain combines TRBV27 with TRBJ1-5; 9 bases line up with TRBD1. Trimming removed 1 base from V and 9 bases from J; junction bases left unmatched: 7. Looked up from germline, CDR1 is MNHEY and CDR2 is SMNVEV (reference sequence). The CDR3 spans 15 residues. The CDR3 spells CASSLLGDREMPQHF. CDR3 in DNA: TGTGCCAGCAGTTTATTAGGGGACAGGGAGATGCCCCAGCATTTT.

The chain carries TRBV7-9 and TRBJ2-7, with D tentatively TRBD1 (5 bases). V dropped 5 bases and J dropped 3 bases, with 11 bases sitting between them. The germline V gene encodes CDR1 SEHNR and CDR2 FQNEAQ (reference sequence). The CDR3 totals 13 residues. This CDR3 reads CASSIDRGYEQYF. The CDR3 DNA follows: TGTGCCAGCAGCATCGACAGAGGCTACGAGCAGTACTTC.

The V call is TRBV6-5, the J call TRBJ2-3; D may be TRBD1 (6 bases). V was cut by 8 bases and J by 0 bases, with 9 bases left in between. This CDR3 comprises 13 residues. The germline CDR1 and CDR2 sequences are MNHEY and SVGAGI. CDR3 amino acids: CASGQFSTDTQYF. DNA of the CDR3: TGTGCCAGCGGACAGTTTAGCACAGATACGCAGTATTTT.

The chain combines TRBV27 with TRBJ1-5; D possibly corresponds to TRBD1 (5 bases). The CDR3 is 16 residues long. Trimming shortened V by 6 bases and J by 1 base, and 16 bases separated the two germline ends. Germline lookup yields CDR1 MNHEY and CDR2 SMNVEV (reference sequence). The CDR3 DNA reads as TGTGCCAGCAGGGGGGGTTCAGGGTTGAGCAATCAGCCCCAGCATTTT. It specifies CASRGGSGLSNQPQHF.